These 24 T cell receptor beta chains originate from one sample sequenced in a study of blood T cell repertoires in COVID-19. Method: immunoSEQ multiplex PCR; TCRdb's copy keeps in-frame clones and lacks some. The top ten hold 8% to 10% of the sample, which has 29,000 or so clones, around 89% seen once. Material: peripheral blood. The origin of the receptors is a human donor in a cohort sampled during active COVID-19.

The rearrangement joins TRBV6-5 to TRBJ1-2; D might be TRBD1 (5 bases). The CDR3 contains 13 residues. Germline-derived CDR1 and CDR2 are MNHEY and SVGAGI. V lost 4 bases to trimming and J lost 5 bases, with 11 bases between them. The CDR3 here is CASSLAGPYGYTF. The CDR3 DNA reads TGTGCCAGCAGTTTGGCGGGACCTTATGGCTACACCTTC.

The genes are TRBV18 and TRBJ2-7, with 10 bases matching TRBD2. The trim removed 6 bases at V and 6 bases at J, leaving 14 bases unmatched. The CDR3 loop spans 16 amino acids. Germline CDR1 KGHSH, CDR2 LQKENI. The CDR3 loop is CASSPEASGGSGEQYF. CDR3 DNA: TGTGCCAGCTCCCCAGAGGCTAGCGGGGGCTCGGGCGAGCAGTACTTC.

This clone was seen a single time. The chain has TRBV7-2 and TRBJ2-2, with D unresolved. The CDR3 contains 12 residues. Trimming removed 5 bases from V and 4 bases from J, with 5 bases in between. Germline V gives CDR1 SGHTA, CDR2 FQGNSA. The CDR3 spells CASSLSTGELFF. In DNA, the CDR3 is TGTGCCAGCAGCCTGAGCACCGGGGAGCTGTTTTTT.

This sequence joins TRBV6-4 and TRBJ1-5; D unresolved. Germline V lookup: CDR1 MRHNA, CDR2 SNTAGT. V lost 7 bases, J lost 1 base, and 8 bases lay in between. There are 13 residues in the CDR3. The CDR3 loop reads CASTLDSNQPQHF. The CDR3 DNA reads as TGTGCCAGCACGCTAGACAGCAATCAGCCCCAGCATTTT.

V is TRBV19 and J is TRBJ2-1; 11 bases align to TRBD2. Germline CDR1 and CDR2: LNHDA and SQIVND (reference sequence). V was pared by 2 bases and J by 8 bases, with 8 bases of the junction left unmatched. The CDR3 has 16 residues. CDR3: CASSILAGGLLDEQFF. CDR3 bases: TGTGCCAGTAGTATACTAGCGGGGGGCCTTTTGGATGAGCAGTTCTTC.

The V call is TRBV7-3, the J call TRBJ2-7, with TRBD2 matching over 7 bases. Trimming at V came to 5 bases and at J to 6 bases, leaving 7 bases not matched to a gene. CDR1 is SGHTA and CDR2 is FQGTGA in the germline V gene. The CDR3 consists of 13 residues. The CDR3 region is CASSRERGTEQYF. The DNA for the CDR3 is TGTGCCAGCAGCCGGGAGCGGGGAACCGAGCAGTACTTC. The full variable domain, with the rest looked up from reference TRBV7-3 and TRBJ2-7, is GAGVSQTPSNKVTEKGKYVELRCDPISGHTALYWYRQSLGQGPEFLIYFQGTGAADDSGLPNDRFFAVRPEGSVSTLKIQRTERGDSAVYLCASSRERGTEQYFGPGTRLTVT.

This clone has only one observation. CDR3 DNA: TGTGCCAGCAGTTTAGGGACAGGGAATGGCTACACCTTC. Its translation is CASSLGTGNGYTF. The chain is built from TRBV12-3 or TRBV12-4 and TRBJ1-2, with 8 bases aligning to TRBD1. The CDR3 extends over 13 amino acids. With 1 base clipped from V and 6 bases from J, the junction kept 1 base outside the gene matches.

The rearrangement links TRBV15 to TRBJ2-1; tentative D call: TRBD1 (7 bases). The germline gives CDR1 LNHNV, CDR2 YYDKDF (reference sequence). The CDR3 consists of 18 residues. Trimming removed 0 bases from V and 5 bases from J, with 20 bases in between. CDR3 coding DNA: TGTGCCACCAGCAGAGATCCGATGGTCAGGGGGGCACACAATGAGCAGTTCTTC. Translating it yields CATSRDPMVRGAHNEQFF.

The rearrangement links TRBV7-3 to TRBJ1-2; 7 bases are shared with TRBD1. Germline V gene sequence: CDR1 SGHTA, CDR2 FQGTGA. The CDR3 contains 13 residues. V lost 2 bases to trimming and J lost 4 bases; unmatched junction nucleotides: 1. The CDR3 bases are TGTGCCAGCAGCTTAGCAGGGGGCTATGGCTACACCTTC. Translating gives CASSLAGGYGYTF.

The gene calls are TRBV11-2 and TRBJ2-3, with a tentative D call TRBD2 (6 bases). V lost 1 base to trimming and J lost 9 bases, with 23 bases between them. Looked up from germline, CDR1 is SGHAT and CDR2 is FQNNGV. This CDR3 comprises 17 residues. CDR3 residues: CASSLGTGPVGGRTQYF. Written as DNA, the CDR3 is TGTGCCAGCAGCTTAGGAACCGGACCGGTCGGAGGGAGGACGCAGTATTTT. Combining the CDR3 with reference TRBV11-2 and TRBJ2-3 gives the whole variable domain EAGVAQSPRYKIIEKRQSVAFWCNPISGHATLYWYQQILGQGPKLLIQFQNNGVVDDSQLPKDRFSAERLKGVDSTLKIQPAKLEDSAVYLCASSLGTGPVGGRTQYFGPGTRLTVL.

The CDR3 bases are TGCGCCAGCAGCACCGGGACAGGGGGCAGTGGGGCCAACGTCCTGACTTTC. It yields the protein CASSTGTGGSGANVLTF. The chain carries TRBV5-1 and TRBJ2-6, with 12 bases matching TRBD1. The V gene end was trimmed by 4 bases and the J gene end by 3 bases; junction bases not matched to a gene: 5. Germline V gene lookup returns CDR1 SGHRS and CDR2 YFSETQ. The CDR3 contains 17 residues.

This chain connects TRBV27 to TRBJ1-4, with TRBD1 as a possible D gene (5 bases). Germline CDR1 reads MNHEY; CDR2 reads SMNVEV (reference sequence). The length of the CDR3 is 14 residues. Trimming removed 4 bases at V and 8 bases at J, with 14 bases between. Here the CDR3 DNA reads TGTGCCAGCAGTTCGAATGGGGCGGTAGAAAAACTGTTTTTT. Its translation: CASSSNGAVEKLFF. The full variable domain, completed using reference TRBV27 and TRBJ1-4, is EAQVTQNPRYLITVTGKKLTVTCSQNMNHEYMSWYRQDPGLGLRQIYYSMNVEVTDKGDVPEGYKVSRKEKRNFPLILESPSPNQTSLYFCASSSNGAVEKLFFGSGTQLSVL.

This chain uses TRBV9 with TRBJ1-2; TRBD1 aligns across 7 bases. V lost 3 bases to trimming and J lost 4 bases; unmatched junction nucleotides: 3. CDR3 length: 13 residues. The germline CDR1 and CDR2 sequences are SGDLS and YYNGEE. The chain's CDR3 is CASSAGTAYGYTF. CDR3 sequence (DNA): TGTGCCAGCAGCGCCGGGACAGCCTATGGCTACACCTTC.

The chain combines TRBV19 with TRBJ2-2, with TRBD1 as a possible D gene (5 bases). Per germline, CDR1 LNHDA and CDR2 SQIVND (reference sequence). V was pared by 1 base and J by 6 bases, with 12 bases between. The CDR3 has 15 residues. As DNA, the CDR3 is TGTGCCAGTAGTATAGGCGCCAGGGTGGCCGGGGAGCTGTTTTTT. Translation gives CASSIGARVAGELFF.

V gene TRBV24-1 combines with J gene TRBJ2-1; 7 bases match TRBD1. After removal of 3 bases from V and 6 bases from J, the junction contained 10 bases not matched to a gene. The CDR3 sequence is 16 residues long. Germline V gene sequence: CDR1 KGHDR, CDR2 SFDVKD. The CDR3 DNA reads TGTGCCACCAGTGATCACCGGGACAGCGCAACCAATGAGCAGTTCTTC. Amino acids: CATSDHRDSATNEQFF.

The chain joins TRBV9 to TRBJ1-1; D gene unclear. Trimming pared 0 bases from V and 3 bases from J, leaving 12 bases between. Germline-derived CDR1 and CDR2 are SGDLS and YYNGEE. The CDR3 contains 15 residues. Written as DNA, the CDR3 is TGTGCCAGCAGCGTAGGGCACAGAATGGACACTGAAGCTTTCTTT. Translation gives CASSVGHRMDTEAFF.

The CDR3 sequence is CSVVLQGAHQPQHF. Here the CDR3 DNA reads TGCAGCGTTGTCCTACAGGGGGCGCATCAGCCCCAGCATTTT. The chain employs TRBV29-1 and TRBJ1-5; 9 bases fit TRBD1. V was clipped by 4 bases and J by 5 bases; unmatched bases: 6. This CDR3 contains 14 residues. Germline CDR1 and CDR2: SQVTM and ANQGSEA.

The chain joins TRBV2 to TRBJ1-2; D not resolved. Germline values: CDR1 SNHLY, CDR2 FYNNEI. With 2 bases removed from V and 8 bases from J, the gap between germline ends came to 12 bases. The CDR3 runs to 13 residues. The CDR3 spells CASSEREAGGYTF. CDR3 nucleotides: TGTGCCAGCAGTGAAAGGGAGGCGGGCGGCTACACCTTC.

V usage is TRBV9 and J usage is TRBJ1-6; TRBD1 aligns across 9 bases. The germline V gene encodes CDR1 SGDLS and CDR2 YYNGEE. This CDR3 is built from 14 residues. Trimming at V came to 3 bases and at J to 14 bases, leaving 9 bases not matched to a gene. CDR3 DNA: TGTGCCAGCAGCGCGGGACAGGGCGGATTCACCCTCCACTTT. This translates into CASSAGQGGFTLHF.

The chain uses TRBV5-1 and TRBJ2-5; D may be TRBD2 (5 bases). The CDR3 has 14 amino acids. Germline CDR1 SGHRS, CDR2 YFSETQ. V was clipped by 0 bases and J by 5 bases, with 11 bases between them. The CDR3 nucleotides read TGCGCCAGCAGCTTGGGGCGGACTCGGGAGACCCAGTACTTC. This codes for CASSLGRTRETQYF. Full variable domain (missing parts from reference TRBV5-1 and TRBJ2-5): KAGVTQTPRYLIKTRGQQVTLSCSPISGHRSVSWYQQTPGQGLQFLFEYFSETQRNKGNFPGRFSGRQFSNSRSEMNVSTLELGDSALYLCASSLGRTRETQYFGPGTRLLVL.

The rearrangement uses TRBV11-1 and TRBJ2-7, with 11 bases identical to TRBD1. Germline CDR1 reads SGHAT; CDR2 reads FQDESV (reference sequence). After removal of 0 bases from V and 3 bases from J, the junction contained 1 base not matched to a gene. The CDR3 consists of 15 residues. The CDR3 region is CASSLAGTGGYEQYF. The CDR3 nucleotides read TGTGCCAGCAGCTTAGCTGGGACAGGGGGCTACGAGCAGTACTTC. The whole variable domain, remainder taken from reference TRBV11-1 and TRBJ2-7, is EAEVAQSPRYKITEKSQAVAFWCDPISGHATLYWYRQILGQGPELLVQFQDESVVDDSQLPKDRFSAERLKGVDSTLKIQPAELGDSAMYLCASSLAGTGGYEQYFGPGTRLTVT.

The gene calls are TRBV6-2 or TRBV6-3 and TRBJ1-1; tentatively, D is TRBD1 (6 bases). V was shortened by 0 bases and J by 2 bases, with 19 bases between the two germline ends. The CDR3 is 18 residues long. CDR1 MNHEY and CDR2 SVGEGT come from the germline V gene. The CDR3 loop reads CASSYSPSDSRINTEAFF. The CDR3 DNA is TGTGCCAGCAGTTACTCCCCCTCGGACAGTAGGATAAACACTGAAGCTTTCTTT.

Points on this clone: This sample also contains other DNA sequences that code for the same CDR3. This sequence joins TRBV6-6 and TRBJ1-1; D possibly corresponds to TRBD1 (5 bases). This CDR3 is built from 11 residues. Germline V lookup: CDR1 MNHNY, CDR2 SVGAGI (reference sequence). The V end lost 6 bases, the J end lost 10 bases, and 12 bases lay between the germline ends. In nucleotides, the CDR3 is TGTGCCAGCAGCCACGACGGGGGAGCTTTCTTT. Residues: CASSHDGGAFF.

The table lists this clone with a few counts. This rearrangement joins TRBV20-1 to TRBJ2-7; no clear D gene. The CDR3 contains 11 residues. The ends were cut back, 2 bases at V and 5 bases at J, with 7 bases in the middle. Germline V lookup: CDR1 DFQATT, CDR2 SNEGSKA (reference sequence). Here the CDR3 reads CSARSGHEQYF. DNA for the CDR3: TGCAGTGCTAGAAGTGGGCACGAGCAGTACTTC.